This T cell receptor (beta chain) was recorded in a study of blood T cell repertoires in COVID-19. Study overall: Samples of COVID-19 (acute and convalescent) were obtained from the United States, Italy and Spain. The analysed material was cDNA or gDNA that came from T cells, B-cell-depleted T cells, or PBMCs.

Original analysis: For nucleated cells, counts were estimated from reference gene primer amplification. Sequencing used immunoSEQ multiplex PCR; TCRdb keeps in-frame clones, though not all of them. Clone size and V and J calls were adopted from that table, with D and trimming inferred from the DNA. The sample gives some 78,000 clones, 75% to 90% of which show up once; 4.5% to 7% is in the top ten. CDR1 is MNHEY and CDR2 is SMNVEV in the germline V gene (reference sequence). This CDR3 spans 13 amino acids. Trimming removed 9 bases from V and 4 bases from J, with 12 bases in between. The source of this sequence is a man aged 55-75 years with active or convalescent COVID-19. Sequencing input: peripheral blood. The chain links TRBV27 to TRBJ1-4; maybe TRBD1 (5 bases). This CDR3 reads CASQRRGNEKLFF. CDR3 in DNA: TGTGCCAGTCAACGGAGGGGTAATGAAAAACTGTTTTTT.